A selection of T cell receptor beta chains follows, all from one sample in a study of cytomegalovirus exposure and HLA in healthy donors. Assay: immunoSEQ multiplex PCR; the TCRdb copy retains only in-frame clones and omits some. Here the sample spans around 150,000 clones, around a tenth being singletons. Source material: PBMCs. Receptors were obtained from a male donor in good health and CMV-seronegative. Both conserved end residues are trimmed from each CDR3.

V: TRBV7-9
J: TRBJ2-7
CDR3: ASRATGSPSYEQY

V: TRBV2
J: TRBJ1-2
CDR3: ASSPQESPGGYT

V: TRBV19
J: TRBJ1-5
CDR3: ASSMGAGNQPQH

V: TRBV13
J: TRBJ2-1
CDR3: ASSPQREQF

V: TRBV6-5
J: TRBJ1-5
CDR3: ASSYSWGVDQPQH

V: TRBV28
J: TRBJ1-1
CDR3: ASSGGGTGDTEAF

V: TRBV7-2
J: TRBJ1-1
CDR3: ASSLEGTGITEAF

V: TRBV28
J: TRBJ2-5
CDR3: ASSFTLGRKETQY

V: TRBV27
J: TRBJ2-7
CDR3: ASSLGGRGAEQY

V: TRBV28
J: TRBJ1-2
CDR3: ASSLGDRGLSGYT

V: TRBV7-2
J: TRBJ2-7
CDR3: ASSLNTYEQY

V: TRBV7-9
J: TRBJ2-2
CDR3: ASSYLSGFSTGELF

V: TRBV7-8
J: TRBJ2-1
CDR3: ASSPAGGEQF

V: TRBV6-5
J: TRBJ2-1
CDR3: ASSYSAGSSYNEQF

V: TRBV30
J: TRBJ2-7
CDR3: ALEQSSYEQY

V: TRBV19
J: TRBJ2-1
CDR3: ASSATGNSYNEQF

V: TRBV4-1
J: TRBJ1-1
CDR3: ASSQGQGAYYTEAF

V: TRBV29-1
J: TRBJ1-1
CDR3: SVYGQGAAVTEAF

V: TRBV2
J: TRBJ1-1
CDR3: ASSPRQGVLGTEAF

V: TRBV2
J: TRBJ1-2
CDR3: ASSETEGGYGYT

V: TRBV28
J: TRBJ1-1
CDR3: ASSFIRRAF

V: TRBV11-2
J: TRBJ2-2
CDR3: ASSVANTGELF

V: TRBV7-2
J: TRBJ1-1
CDR3: ASRSATGIEVAF

V: TRBV7-3
J: TRBJ1-2
CDR3: ASSYQNRDRGPYGYT

V: TRBV28
J: TRBJ2-7
CDR3: ASRGTVFEQY

V: TRBV7-6
J: TRBJ1-1
CDR3: ASRAGGANTEAF

V: TRBV5-1
J: TRBJ1-1
CDR3: ASSSTGEGTEAF

V: TRBV6-5
J: TRBJ2-7
CDR3: ASSQGALPYEQY

V: TRBV18
J: TRBJ1-6
CDR3: ASSAGKRSSPLH